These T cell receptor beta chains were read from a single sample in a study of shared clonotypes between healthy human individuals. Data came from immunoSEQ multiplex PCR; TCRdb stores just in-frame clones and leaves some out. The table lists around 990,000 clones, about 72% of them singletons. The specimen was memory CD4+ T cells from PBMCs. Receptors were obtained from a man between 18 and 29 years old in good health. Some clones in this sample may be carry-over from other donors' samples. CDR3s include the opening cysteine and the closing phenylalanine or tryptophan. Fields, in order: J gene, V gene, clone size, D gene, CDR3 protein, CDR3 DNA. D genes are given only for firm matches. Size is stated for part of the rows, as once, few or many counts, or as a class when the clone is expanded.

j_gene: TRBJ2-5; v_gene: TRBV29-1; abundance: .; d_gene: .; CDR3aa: CSVGRTDQETQYF; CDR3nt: TGCAGCGTTGGTAGGACAGACCAAGAGACCCAGTACTTC
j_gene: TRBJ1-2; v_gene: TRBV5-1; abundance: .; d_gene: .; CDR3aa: CASSSPEGYGYTF; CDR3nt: TGCGCCAGCAGCTCCCCCGAGGGGTATGGCTACACCTTC
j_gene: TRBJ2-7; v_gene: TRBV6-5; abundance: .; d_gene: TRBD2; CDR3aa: CAIRTSGSGEQYF; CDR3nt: TGTGCCATCAGGACTAGCGGGAGCGGCGAGCAGTACTTC
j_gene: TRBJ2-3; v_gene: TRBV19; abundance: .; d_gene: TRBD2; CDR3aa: CASSFRLAVSDTQYF; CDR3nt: TGTGCCAGTAGTTTCCGACTAGCGGTCTCAGATACGCAGTATTTT
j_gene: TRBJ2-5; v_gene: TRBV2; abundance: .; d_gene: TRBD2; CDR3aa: CASSEALAGGPGETQYF; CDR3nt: TGTGCCAGCAGTGAGGCGCTGGCGGGAGGGCCTGGAGAGACCCAGTACTTC
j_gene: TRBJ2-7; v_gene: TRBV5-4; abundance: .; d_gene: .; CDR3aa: CASRQEGGEYYEQYF; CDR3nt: TGTGCCAGCAGGCAGGAGGGCGGGGAATACTACGAGCAGTACTTC
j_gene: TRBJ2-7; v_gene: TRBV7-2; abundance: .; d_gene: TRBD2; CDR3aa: CASSLGLAPVYEQYF; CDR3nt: TGTGCCAGCAGCCTAGGACTAGCGCCGGTCTACGAGCAGTACTTC
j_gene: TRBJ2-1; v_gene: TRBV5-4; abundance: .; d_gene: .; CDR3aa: CASSLGGSSYNEQFF; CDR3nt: TGTGCCAGCAGCTTGGGGGGGAGCTCCTACAATGAGCAGTTCTTC
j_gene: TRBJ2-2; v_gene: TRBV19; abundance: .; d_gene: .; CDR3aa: CAARGTGELFF; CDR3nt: TGTGCCGCGAGGGGGACCGGGGAGCTGTTTTTT
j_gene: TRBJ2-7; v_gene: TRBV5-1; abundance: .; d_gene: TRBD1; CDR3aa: CASSPGTVPYEQYF; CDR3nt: TGCGCCAGCAGCCCGGGGACAGTACCCTACGAGCAGTACTTC
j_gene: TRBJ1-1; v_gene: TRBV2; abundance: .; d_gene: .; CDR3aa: CASRADRMNTEAFF; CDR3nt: TGTGCCAGCAGGGCAGACAGGATGAACACTGAAGCTTTCTTT
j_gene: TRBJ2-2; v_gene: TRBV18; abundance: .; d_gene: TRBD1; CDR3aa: CASSLGTANTGELFF; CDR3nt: TGTGCCAGCTCACTGGGGACAGCGAACACCGGGGAGCTGTTTTTT
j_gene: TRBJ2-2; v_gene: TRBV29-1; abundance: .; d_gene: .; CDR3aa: CSAFRGGGNTGELFF; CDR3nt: TGCAGCGCCTTCAGGGGGGGCGGGAACACCGGGGAGCTGTTTTTT
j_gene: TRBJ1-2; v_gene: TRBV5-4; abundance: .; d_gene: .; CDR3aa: CASSSEGTRVGYGYTF; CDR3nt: TGTGCCAGCAGCTCGGAAGGTACGAGGGTGGGCTATGGCTACACCTTC
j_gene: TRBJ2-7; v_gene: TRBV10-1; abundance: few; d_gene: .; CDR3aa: CASSESSLRPPTYEQYF; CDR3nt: TGCGCCAGCAGTGAGTCGAGTTTGCGGCCCCCCACCTACGAGCAGTACTTC
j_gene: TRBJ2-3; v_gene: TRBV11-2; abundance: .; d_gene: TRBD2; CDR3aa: CASSEGLAGGATQYF; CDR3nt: TGTGCCAGCAGCGAGGGACTAGCGGGGGGTGCTACGCAGTATTTT
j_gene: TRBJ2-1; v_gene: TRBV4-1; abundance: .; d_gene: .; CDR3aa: CASSLYNEQFF; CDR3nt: TGCGCCAGCAGCCTTTACAATGAGCAGTTCTTC
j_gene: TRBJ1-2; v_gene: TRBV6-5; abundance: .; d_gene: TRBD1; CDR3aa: CASRTQGGAAYTF; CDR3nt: TGTGCCAGCAGAACACAGGGGGGCGCAGCCTACACCTTC
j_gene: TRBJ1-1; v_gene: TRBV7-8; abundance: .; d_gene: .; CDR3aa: CASSLTMNTEAFF; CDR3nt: TGTGCCAGCAGCTTAACGATGAACACTGAAGCTTTCTTT
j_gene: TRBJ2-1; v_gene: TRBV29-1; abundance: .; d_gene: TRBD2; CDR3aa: CSALLAGGHSSYNEQFF; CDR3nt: TGCAGCGCCTTACTAGCGGGAGGGCACAGCTCCTACAATGAGCAGTTCTTC
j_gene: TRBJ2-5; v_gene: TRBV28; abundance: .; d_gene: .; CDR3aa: CASSFGSQGQAQYF; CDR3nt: TGTGCCAGCAGTTTTGGTAGCCAGGGCCAGGCCCAGTACTTC
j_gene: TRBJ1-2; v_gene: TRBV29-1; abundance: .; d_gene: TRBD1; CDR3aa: CSVGRGREEYGYTF; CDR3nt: TGCAGCGTTGGGAGGGGGCGCGAGGAGTATGGCTACACCTTC